The clone carrying this TCR beta chain turned up a few times. Between the trimmed V and J ends, which lost 2 bases and 4 bases, there was a span of 11 bases. CDR3 length: 14 residues. CDR1 LGHNA and CDR2 YSLEER come from the germline V gene. A library of TCRbeta sequences, prepared with unique molecular identifiers, was generated. Each CDR3 protein gets one entry after TCRdb re-called the PCR reads with MiXCR. Counted here are hundreds of thousands of distinct CDR3 sequences, 16% occurring once; the ten biggest clones make up roughly 41%. This record belongs to a study of T-cell reconstitution after alpha-beta-depleted transplantation in children.

The sequence came from a male patient aged 2 to 10 who had a stem cell transplant for acute lymphoblastic leukemia, so the T cells may come from the graft donor. This specimen was PBMCs, mostly from graft donor cells, taken 360 days after TCRalphabeta/CD19-depleted stem cell transplant. The chain combines TRBV4-3 with TRBJ2-5, with a tentative D call TRBD1 (6 bases). The CDR3 nucleotides read TGCGCCAGCAGCCAAACACAGGGATCAGAGACCCAGTACTTC. This sequence encodes CASSQTQGSETQYF.